This section outlines one T cell receptor beta chain sequence together with its context. Its antigen is currently unknown. TCR beta CDR3 regions were amplified from RNA. The primer set for the first-round RT-PCR of the TCR CDR3 was HTBI. TCRdb passed the multiplex PCR reads through MiXCR, listing each CDR3 protein once. The sample comprises about 640,000 distinct CDR3 sequences, 20% to 25% of which are singletons, and roughly a third rests with the top ten. The data derive from a study of T cells in Graves' hyperthyroidism and ophthalmopathy. Study conclusions and caveats: Appearing also in blood were most of the thyroid clonotypes expanded above 0.001.

Trimming removed 6 bases from V and 9 bases from J; junction bases left unmatched: 11. The CDR3 length is 14 residues. In germline, CDR1 is DFQATT, CDR2 SNEGSKA (reference sequence). This receptor was taken from a man under 40 with Graves' ophthalmopathy. The sample comprised blood. The chain combines TRBV20-1 with TRBJ2-1; 10 bases agree with TRBD1. The CDR3 DNA follows: TGCAGTGCCTCGAGGACAGGGGGAAGGGGTGAGCAGTTCTTC. It specifies CSASRTGGRGEQFF.